This T cell receptor beta chain was recovered during a study of T cells in Graves' hyperthyroidism and ophthalmopathy. The investigators amplified TCR beta CDR3 regions from RNA transcripts. An initial round of RT-PCR targeting the TCR CDR3 relied on the HTBI primer set. A single record per CDR3 protein comes from TCRdb applying MiXCR to the multiplex PCR reads. Here the sample spans under 350,000 distinct CDR3 sequences, roughly 21% being singletons. There are many counts of this clonotype. The CDR3 covers 14 residues. V lost 0 bases to trimming and J lost 4 bases, with 12 bases between them. CDR1 and CDR2 (germline): DFQATT, SNEGSKA (reference sequence).

V is TRBV20-1 and J is TRBJ1-1, with D tentatively TRBD1 (5 bases). The receptor was isolated from a woman aged 45-65 years with Graves' hyperthyroidism. The material sequenced was blood. The CDR3 reads CSAREWGVVTEAFF. As DNA, the CDR3 is TGCAGTGCTAGAGAGTGGGGGGTGGTCACTGAAGCTTTCTTT.